The T cell receptor (beta chain) under discussion was sequenced for a study of cytomegalovirus exposure and HLA in healthy donors (dated by TCRdb to about 2017). Concerning the study at large: An earlier analysis of approximately 600 of the donors reported 250 to 300 Gb of sequence data and roughly 100 million unique TCR beta sequences from about 200 million T cells. An early release that covered about 600 HLA-typed donors contained around 300 gigabases of sequencing data and 80 million or so unique TCR sequences. Of the roughly 400 genotyped donors, approximately 83% fell in the genetic ancestry cluster associated with self-reported Caucasian donors. The study aimed to test whether cataloging public T cell receptors could reveal signatures of past pathogen exposure. The T cell repertoires of 666 subjects were profiled by immunosequencing and related to cytomegalovirus serostatus. Besides the first cohort of approximately 710 subjects, a separate validation cohort made up of 95 to 150 different subjects was used. The study combined high-throughput TCR immunosequencing, statistical association of individual TCRs with disease status, and machine learning to predict cytomegalovirus infection status. A later analysis re-examined previously published TCR beta repertoires from 600 to 700 donors and added high-resolution HLA genotyping to investigate patterns of TCR occurrence. Rather than using new phenotypic data, the later analysis identified candidate immune exposures from TCR beta sequences and from how often those sequences occurred across donors. To decide whether each TCR beta V gene segment behaved as functional or pseudogenic, an earlier analysis of some 580 of the donors relied on high-throughput TCR beta sequencing. Donor age, sex, ethnicity and CMV serostatus were compiled alongside the repertoire data. A later genetic analysis used genome-wide SNP genotypes for about three fifths of the 666 donors, treating that subset as a discovery cohort. All discovery cohort repertoires had been generated using a single sequencing platform. HLA typing included class I and class II loci at four-digit resolution. The number of typed donors differed by locus: about 620-630 for A, B, C, DRB1 and DQB1; 522 for DQA1; some 610 for DPA1; and approximately 450 for DPB1. A handful of DR-DQ haplotypes were treated as single units for association and clustering because of strong linkage in the cohort. Among 398 genotyped donors of the cohort, an average of roughly 240,000 unique TCR beta nucleotide sequences were sequenced per donor, around a sixth of them non-productive. Results and caveats for the whole study, not just this receptor: Cytomegalovirus status was reported to be diagnosed by the classifier with high specificity and sensitivity in both the original and validation cohorts. According to a later analysis, TCR association rates differed among HLA loci, with DRB1 alleles showing the most associated TCRs and HLA-C alleles showing the fewest. A total of 150 to 200 TCR beta chains were listed by the study as associated with cytomegalovirus. Because counts were too low, about 18 rarely observed V segments, including chromosome 9 orphons, were excluded from the earlier analysis of about 500 of the donors. Sequencing depth was assumed to be roughly uniform across donors in the presence/absence analyses, though that assumption may not hold. A later genetic analysis reported fewer N-insertions in productive TCRs among donors in an Asian-associated ancestry cluster than the roughly 650-donor mean. In a later analysis, several top co-occurrence clusters were reported to appear linked to parvovirus B19, influenza, CMV and Epstein-Barr virus. Correlated functional status among segregating V segments might be attributable to linkage disequilibrium, but an unknown experimental factor could not be ruled out. Some IMGT-functional V segments, including TRBV6-2 and TRBV6-3, could not be told apart with the 87-base-pair reads, so those segments were excluded. In a later genetic analysis, a missense DCLRE1C variant was associated with V-gene and J-gene trimming of TCR beta chains, and the association was replicated in an independent cohort. Most TCR sequences were seen in very few donors, while some public TCRs were found in many individuals. A further reported finding was that TCR beta sequences accurately predicted the HLA-A and HLA-B alleles for most subjects in the first cohort. This cohort had only TCR beta chains sequenced, and the lack of alpha or paired-chain data limited which features could be detected. A few of the identified cytomegalovirus-associated TCR beta chains were confirmed in vitro to be specific for cytomegalovirus antigens. Specific HLA alleles were associated with around 18,000 TCR beta sequences at a false discovery rate of 0.05 in a later analysis. In an earlier analysis of 500 to 650 of the donors, most TCR beta V segments appeared in productive rearrangements about 90% or about 30% of the time, broadly matching IMGT annotations. A group of highly shared sequence variants was considered likely to be a technical artifact of the sequencing pipeline. According to a later analysis, most CMV-associated TCR beta chains appeared to be HLA-restricted, and the HLA associations seemed to be driven largely by CMV exposure. In a later analysis, HLA-associated TCR beta chains were found to be more clonally expanded and to have lower generation probabilities than equally common non-associated chains. When HLA alleles, especially DR and DQ, strongly co-occurred, TCR associations were difficult to assign to individual alleles. The authors suggested that the approach could potentially be generalized to other disease states and immunological phenotypes. For the cohort, immune exposure information was limited to CMV serostatus. Because HLA typing was unavailable for some donors at each locus, only the typed subset was used in association tests.

Library prep was done by the immunoSEQ multiplex PCR assay. For the multiplex PCR, a mixture combining 60 forward primers for TCR Vbeta segments and 13 reverse primers for TCR Jbeta segments was used. The CDR3 region of rearranged TCR beta genes was amplified from genomic DNA by a multiplex PCR assay. The amplified TCR beta libraries were sequenced on the Illumina HiSeq System as 87-base-pair reads. As for how the authors treated the data: A later analysis counted some 74 million unique TCR beta chains across the 666 repertoires, and 9 million to 14 million of these chains were shared by at least two donors. Raw reads were error-corrected and collapsed into unique sequences with a nearest-neighbor algorithm that merged closely related sequences to remove PCR and sequencing errors. Alignment of CDR3 sequences to IMGT reference sequences was used to assign V, D and J gene segments. Each retained sequence needed at least a six-nucleotide match to both a V gene segment and a J gene segment. A rearrangement was called productive if the CDR3 had no stop codons and remained in frame with V and J, and every other rearrangement was called non-productive. Following IMGT convention, CDR3 was defined as the stretch from the second conserved V-encoded cysteine up to the conserved J-encoded phenylalanine. In an earlier analysis of around 600 of the donors, sequences lacking an unambiguous match to a single V gene segment were excluded. In an earlier analysis of 587 of the donors, V segments were called functional above 56.7% productive rearrangements and were called segregating when the between-donor standard deviation exceeded 5%. A statistical classification framework was built for diagnosing cytomegalovirus status from the catalog of TCR beta chain sequences. In a later analysis, TCR nucleotide sequences were compared against IMGT/GENE-DB human TR gene sequences so that V and J genes could be assigned. In a later analysis, CDR3 sequences and most-parsimonious VDJ recombination scenarios were assigned using the TCRdist pipeline. In a later analysis, each TCR beta chain was defined by its CDR3 amino acid sequence together with its V-gene family, and reads lacking a unique V-gene family were excluded. In a later analysis, approximately 640 highly shared, low-generation-probability nucleotide sequences were removed to address suspected cross-contamination and a sequencing artifact. For each public chain, a later analysis derived a clonal expansion index from normalized ranks of inferred template counts within each repertoire. Generation probabilities in a later analysis came from a VDJ recombination model fitted to out-of-frame rearrangements, and those results were checked against IGoR. A later analysis scored TCR-TCR, TCR-HLA and TCR-CMV co-occurrence with hypergeometric tests, applying a repertoire-size bias correction to TCR pairs. To estimate false discovery rates, a later analysis permuted the HLA or CMV assignments 20 times. In a later analysis, co-occurring TCRs were grouped using DBSCAN, and TCRdist sequence similarity was added for clustering within HLA-allele-positive subsets. Co-occurrence clustering excluded repertoires with fewer than 30,000 or more than 120,000 public chains, plus five with anomalous nucleotide sharing. TCRdb took over this immuneACCESS table, retaining in-frame rearrangements with V and J assigned. Such tables are incomplete; in checked studies, under half of the missing clones stem from an unresolved V gene, and the remainder is unexplained. V and J calls and clone size are those listed in that table; D and trimming were worked out from the DNA. Recorded for this sample are tens of thousands of clones; about 81% of them occurred a single time. The ten largest make up around 2.3% of the sample.

In total, 630 or so healthy bone marrow donors made up the cohort. At the time of sampling, all cohort members were nominally healthy, though unrecorded immune exposures were likely present. The donor tested CMV seronegative and was one of the 352 seronegative cohort members. A peripheral blood sample was provided by each donor, and peripheral blood mononuclear cells were used for TCR beta sequencing. Genomic DNA was extracted from the blood cell samples with the Qiagen DNeasy Blood Extraction Kit. The CDR3 numbers 14 residues from cysteine through phenylalanine. The CDR3 DNA has 42 bases and is translated from base 1. V lost 5 bases and J lost 3 bases; the stretch between them is 13 bases long. Sequences SGHVS (CDR1) and FQNEAQ (CDR2) are obtained from the germline V gene. With regard to this clone: What this receptor recognizes is not known. Base qualities are not at hand, and no much larger clone is one base apart.

This sequence uses TRBV7-8 and TRBJ1-1; the D gene is not confidently resolved. This receptor was identified in a man aged 18 to 30 in good health and CMV-seronegative. Specimen: PBMCs. The DNA sequence is given as TGTGCCAGCAGCCCCCTCTCAGGCTACACTGAAGCTTTCTTT. Its translation is CASSPLSGYTEAFF.